These 24 T cell receptor beta chains came from one sample sequenced in a study of blood T cell repertoires in COVID-19. Clones were sequenced by immunoSEQ multiplex PCR, and TCRdb holds only the in-frame ones, with some missing. The table records roughly 42,000 clones, about 91% of them present only once. Input material: peripheral blood. Every receptor here comes from a human donor in a cohort sampled during active COVID-19.

This sequence joins TRBV11-2 and TRBJ2-2, with D possibly matching TRBD2 (5 bases). CDR1 SGHAT and CDR2 FQNNGV come from the germline V gene. The CDR3 spans 16 residues. The ends were cut back, 2 bases at V and 6 bases at J, with 16 bases in the middle. In DNA form, the CDR3 reads TGTGCCAGCAGCTTATCGGCGGGCGACGCGTCCGGGGAGCTGTTTTTT. It specifies CASSLSAGDASGELFF.

The chain couples TRBV3-1 (or the pseudogene TRBV3-2) to TRBJ2-5; 12 nucleotides agree with TRBD2. V gave up 6 bases and J gave up 0 bases; unmatched junction bases: 2. There are 15 residues in the CDR3. The germline V gene has CDR1 LGHDT and CDR2 YNNKEL (reference sequence). CDR3 amino acids: CASRRTSGNQETQYF. In nucleotides, the CDR3 is TGTGCCAGCAGAAGGACTAGCGGGAACCAAGAGACCCAGTACTTC.

Here the CDR3 DNA reads TGTGCCAGCAGCCCCTACAGGGGACAGAACGTTCAGTACTTC. Protein: CASSPYRGQNVQYF. This chain uses TRBV16 with TRBJ2-4, with 7 positions matching TRBD1. Germline loops: CDR1 KGHSY, CDR2 FQNENV. After removal of 4 bases from V and 11 bases from J, the junction contained 11 bases not matched to a gene. The CDR3 extends over 14 amino acids. The variable domain in full, completed from reference TRBV16 and TRBJ2-4, reads GEEVAQTPKHLVRGEGQKAKLYCAPIKGHSYVFWYQQVLKNEFKFLISFQNENVFDETGMPKERFSAKCLPNSPCSLEIQATKLEDSAVYFCASSPYRGQNVQYFGAGTRLSVL.

The chain has TRBV3-1 (or the pseudogene TRBV3-2) and TRBJ2-7; weak D call: TRBD2 (5 bases). V dropped 1 base and J dropped 3 bases, with 19 bases sitting between them. CDR1 is LGHDT and CDR2 is YNNKEL in the germline V gene (reference sequence). The CDR3 extends over 17 amino acids. This chain's CDR3 is CASSQVFRSGGIYEQYF. The CDR3 nucleotides read TGTGCCAGCAGCCAAGTTTTTCGCAGCGGTGGCATCTACGAGCAGTACTTC.

V is TRBV7-3 and J is TRBJ2-5; 13 bases match TRBD2. Germline CDR1 SGHTA, CDR2 FQGTGA. V shed 5 bases, J shed 5 bases, and the junction held 5 bases outside the gene matches. This CDR3 spans 15 amino acids. CDR3: CASSPGLAGAETQYF. CDR3 bases: TGTGCCAGCAGCCCTGGACTAGCGGGAGCGGAGACCCAGTACTTC.

This clone was observed a handful of times. The chain is built from TRBV6-1 and TRBJ2-1, with 12 bases lining up with TRBD2. After removal of 2 bases from V and 7 bases from J, the junction contained 3 bases not matched to a gene. Germline V gene lookup returns CDR1 MNHNS and CDR2 SASEGT. The CDR3 consists of 15 residues. The CDR3 DNA reads TGTGCCAGCAGTGAACTAGCGGGAGGGCCGAATGAGCAGTTCTTC. Amino acid sequence: CASSELAGGPNEQFF.

The chain employs TRBV4-1 and TRBJ2-7; 11 bases are a match to TRBD2. The CDR3 is 18 residues long. The trim removed 0 bases at V and 1 base at J, leaving 8 bases unmatched. Germline V gene data show CDR1 as MGHRA and CDR2 as YSYEKL. CDR3 sequence reads: CASSQETLAGGLSYEQYF. The CDR3, as DNA: TGCGCCAGCAGCCAAGAAACGCTAGCGGGGGGCCTGTCCTACGAGCAGTACTTC.

The genes are TRBV27 and TRBJ2-6; D call uncertain. There are 16 residues in the CDR3. V shed 2 bases and J shed 3 bases, with 11 bases lying between them. Germline loops: CDR1 MNHEY, CDR2 SMNVEV (reference sequence). The CDR3 DNA is TGTGCCAGCAGTTTAGGCCCTCCGGGTGGGGCCAACGTCCTGACTTTC. Translation: CASSLGPPGGANVLTF. Drawing the rest from reference TRBV27 and TRBJ2-6, the complete variable domain is EAQVTQNPRYLITVTGKKLTVTCSQNMNHEYMSWYRQDPGLGLRQIYYSMNVEVTDKGDVPEGYKVSRKEKRNFPLILESPSPNQTSLYFCASSLGPPGGANVLTFGAGSRLTVL.

The chain uses TRBV5-1 and TRBJ2-3; TRBD2 might be the D (6 bases). Trimming removed 4 bases at V and 3 bases at J, with 15 bases between. This CDR3 region has 15 residues. CDR1 is SGHRS, CDR2 YFSETQ, per germline. CDR3 amino acids: CASSNGTPRTDTQYF. The CDR3 bases are TGCGCCAGCAGCAACGGGACTCCACGGACAGATACGCAGTATTTT.

This sequence joins TRBV7-6 and TRBJ2-7; D may be TRBD1 (6 bases). Germline values: CDR1 SGHVS, CDR2 FNYEAQ. There are 14 residues in the CDR3. V was pared by 5 bases and J by 0 bases, with 11 bases between. This CDR3 is CASSPDRYSYEQYF. CDR3 sequence (DNA): TGTGCCAGCAGCCCTGACAGGTACTCCTACGAGCAGTACTTC.

The J gene is TRBJ2-5, the V gene TRBV5-4; a possible D gene is TRBD2 (6 bases). The ends were cut back, 4 bases at V and 3 bases at J, with 19 bases in the middle. Per the germline V gene, CDR1 is SGHNT and CDR2 is YYREEE (reference sequence). This CDR3 has 16 residues. CDR3 loop: CASSTGGVWKKETQYF. As DNA, the CDR3 is TGTGCCAGCAGCACGGGCGGGGTTTGGAAAAAAGAGACCCAGTACTTC.

The chain employs TRBV25-1 and TRBJ2-5; 7 bases fit TRBD1. This CDR3 contains 12 residues. Germline-derived CDR1 and CDR2 are MGHDK and SYGVNS. V lost 6 bases to trimming and J lost 3 bases; unmatched junction nucleotides: 1. The CDR3 is CASRQGKETQYF. DNA of the CDR3: TGTGCCAGCAGACAGGGGAAAGAGACCCAGTACTTC.

The V gene is TRBV5-4, the J gene TRBJ1-5; perhaps TRBD1 as D (5 bases). V lost 3 bases and J 2 bases, leaving 9 bases between the germline ends. The CDR3 is 14 residues long. From germline, CDR1 is SGHNT and CDR2 YYREEE (reference sequence). CDR3 bases: TGTGCCAGCAGCTCCGGGGGTGGCAATCAGCCCCAGCATTTT. Protein: CASSSGGGNQPQHF.

The chain combines TRBV30 with TRBJ1-1; possibly TRBD1 for D (5 bases). CDR1 is GTSNPN and CDR2 is SVGIG in the germline V gene (reference sequence). Trimming took off 0 bases at V and 4 bases at J, with 9 bases between the two ends. The CDR3 is made up of 13 amino acids. The CDR3 bases are TGTGCCTGGAGTGTAGGACAAGTCACTGAAGCTTTCTTT. Translating gives CAWSVGQVTEAFF.

Of note for this clone: The sample carries other DNA sequences with the same CDR3. The chain employs TRBV30 and TRBJ1-4; a weak D match, TRBD1 (6 bases). This CDR3 is 11 amino acids long. CDR1 and CDR2 from the germline V gene are GTSNPN and SVGIG (reference sequence). The germline V and J ends were trimmed by 3 bases and 10 bases, with 9 bases remaining between them. The CDR3 DNA reads as TGTGCCTGGAGGAGGGGGGGAAAACTGTTTTTT. Residues: CAWRRGGKLFF.

V usage is TRBV12-3 or TRBV12-4 and J usage is TRBJ1-2; no firm D call. The CDR3 is made up of 13 amino acids. V was clipped by 7 bases and J by 6 bases, with 15 bases between them. Here the CDR3 DNA reads TGTGCCAGCACTGCGAATTCAGGTGATGGCTACACCTTC. It is translated as CASTANSGDGYTF.

The chain combines TRBV6-6 with TRBJ2-7; 11 bases fit TRBD1. Per germline, CDR1 MNHNY and CDR2 SVGAGI (reference sequence). The V and J ends lost 7 bases and 3 bases, in that order; junction bases with no gene match: 8. The CDR3 has 15 amino acids. The CDR3 bases are TGTGCCAGCACGCTAGCCGGGACAGGGGGCTACGAGCAGTACTTC. It is translated as CASTLAGTGGYEQYF.

This clone was observed a single time. The genes are TRBV6-5 and TRBJ2-7; 9 bases align to TRBD1. The CDR3 totals 15 residues. Germline-derived CDR1 and CDR2 are MNHEY and SVGAGI. J gave up 5 bases and V 6 bases, and 11 bases lay outside the gene matches. The CDR3: CASRTAGTGWNEQYF. The CDR3 DNA reads TGTGCCAGCAGAACTGCCGGGACAGGGTGGAACGAGCAGTACTTC.

This clone has more than one count but fewer than ten. The genes are TRBV2 and TRBJ2-3; TRBD2 aligns across 8 bases. This CDR3 spans 15 amino acids. Germline CDR1 reads SNHLY; CDR2 reads FYNNEI. Trimming at V came to 4 bases and at J to 0 bases, leaving 3 bases not matched to a gene. CDR3 residues: CASSGGTSSTDTQYF. CDR3 nucleotides: TGTGCCAGCAGTGGGGGGACTAGTAGCACAGATACGCAGTATTTT.

V usage is TRBV29-1 and J usage is TRBJ1-2; TRBD1 matches 8 bases. The CDR3 runs 11 residues. The germline CDR1 and CDR2 sequences are SQVTM and ANQGSEA. Trimming removed 7 bases from V and 8 bases from J; junction bases left unmatched: 6. CDR3 coding DNA: TGCAGCGGATGGACAGGGTCAGGCTACACCTTC. Protein sequence: CSGWTGSGYTF.

The chain links TRBV19 to TRBJ2-7; a weak D match, TRBD2 (6 bases). V shed 5 bases and J shed 4 bases, with 12 bases lying between them. The CDR3 contains 13 residues. Germline V CDR1 and CDR2: LNHDA, SQIVND (reference sequence). CDR3: CASSGPGLYEQYF. CDR3 coding DNA: TGTGCCAGTAGTGGGCCTGGACTATACGAGCAGTACTTC.

Here the CDR3 reads CASSFERGGPDEQFF. CDR3 DNA: TGTGCCAGCAGCTTCGAGCGGGGGGGCCCTGATGAGCAGTTCTTC. The chain joins TRBV7-9 to TRBJ2-1; 10 positions match TRBD2. V shed 3 bases and J 8 bases; nucleotides not matched to a gene: 7. This CDR3 is 15 amino acids long. The V gene's germline CDR1 is SEHNR and CDR2 FQNEAQ (reference sequence).

The chain uses TRBV3-1 (or the pseudogene TRBV3-2) and TRBJ2-7; D remains ambiguous. Trimming took off 2 bases at V and 3 bases at J, with 5 bases between the two ends. There are 12 residues in the CDR3. Germline V gene data show CDR1 as LGHDT and CDR2 as YNNKEL (reference sequence). The DNA for the CDR3 is TGTGCCAGCAGCCAATCTATCTACGAGCAGTACTTC. Protein: CASSQSIYEQYF.

This clone is deemed medium-sized. V usage is TRBV6-6 and J usage is TRBJ2-7; D remains unclear. The CDR3 length is 13 residues. Germline CDR1 MNHNY, CDR2 SVGAGI (reference sequence). The V end was cut by 7 bases, the J end by 5 bases, with 15 bases between. Here the CDR3 reads CASNDPSADEQYF. The CDR3 DNA follows: TGTGCCAGCAACGACCCATCCGCGGACGAGCAGTACTTC.